The next 7 T cell receptor beta chains were all read from a single sample in a study of blood T cells in healthy people across ages. Using a J-beta primer mix together with a sample-barcoded 5' primer, a second PCR was run for roughly 7 to 11 cycles. One entry per CDR3 protein results from TCRdb running MiXCR on the 5' RACE reads. Here the sample spans about 1 million distinct CDR3 sequences, 35% to 55% being singletons. Sequenced input: blood. The receptors come from a woman aged 55-75 years in good health.

The V call is TRBV5-1, the J call TRBJ2-3; 11 bases are shared with TRBD1. Germline assignment: CDR1 SGHRS and CDR2 YFSETQ. Unmatched junction bases numbered 5, after V lost 4 bases and J lost 4 bases. The CDR3 is 15 residues long. This chain's CDR3 is CASSLWTGGSDTQYF. In DNA, the CDR3 is TGCGCCAGCAGCCTCTGGACAGGGGGCTCAGATACGCAGTATTTT.

DNA of the CDR3: TGTGCCAGCAGCCCCGGAGCGGGAGTCCAAGAGACCCAGTACTTC. Residues: CASSPGAGVQETQYF. V usage is TRBV7-9 and J usage is TRBJ2-5, with 8 positions matching TRBD2. Germline lookup yields CDR1 SEHNR and CDR2 FQNEAQ (reference sequence). The CDR3 has 15 residues. V gave up 5 bases and J gave up 1 base; unmatched junction bases: 6.

The chain has TRBV21-1 and TRBJ2-7; the D call in the table, TRBD1, was not verified against the DNA. TRBV21-1 is marked as a pseudogene. CDR3 size: 15 residues. The CDR3 reads CASSKSRKGFYEQYF. In DNA, the CDR3 is TGTGCCAGCAGCAAATCCAGGAAAGGGTTCTACGAGCAGTACTTC.

The chain links TRBV12-3 or TRBV12-4 to TRBJ2-1; TRBD1 matches at 7 bases. The CDR3 extends over 13 amino acids. The ends lost 8 bases at V and 4 bases at J; junction bases unmatched: 5. The CDR3 bases are TGTGCCAGCTTAAGACAGGGTTACAATGAGCAGTTCTTC. It encodes CASLRQGYNEQFF.

CDR3 protein: CASIEGTGGTDTQYF. The CDR3 nucleotides read TGCGCCAGCATTGAGGGGACAGGGGGAACAGATACGCAGTATTTT. The chain recombines TRBV4-1 with TRBJ2-3, with TRBD1 matching 11 bases. CDR1 is MGHRA, CDR2 YSYEKL, per germline. The CDR3 covers 15 residues. V lost 7 bases and J lost 3; bases outside the gene matches: 6.

The rearrangement uses TRBV2 and TRBJ2-2; TRBD1 matches 7 bases. Germline V CDR1 and CDR2: SNHLY, FYNNEI. J gave up 5 bases and V 6 bases, and 3 bases lay outside the gene matches. The CDR3 extends over 13 amino acids. Here the CDR3 DNA reads TGTGCCAGCAGCTTGACAGGGACCGGGGAGCTGTTTTTT. Its protein product is CASSLTGTGELFF.

The chain uses TRBV6-1 and TRBJ1-2; D is possibly TRBD1 (5 bases). Germline V lookup: CDR1 MNHNS, CDR2 SASEGT. This CDR3 comprises 13 residues. Trimming pared 0 bases from V and 8 bases from J, leaving 10 bases between. The CDR3 DNA sequence: TGTGCCAGCAGTGAAGCCAGGGAACGAGGCTACACCTTC. Its protein is CASSEARERGYTF.